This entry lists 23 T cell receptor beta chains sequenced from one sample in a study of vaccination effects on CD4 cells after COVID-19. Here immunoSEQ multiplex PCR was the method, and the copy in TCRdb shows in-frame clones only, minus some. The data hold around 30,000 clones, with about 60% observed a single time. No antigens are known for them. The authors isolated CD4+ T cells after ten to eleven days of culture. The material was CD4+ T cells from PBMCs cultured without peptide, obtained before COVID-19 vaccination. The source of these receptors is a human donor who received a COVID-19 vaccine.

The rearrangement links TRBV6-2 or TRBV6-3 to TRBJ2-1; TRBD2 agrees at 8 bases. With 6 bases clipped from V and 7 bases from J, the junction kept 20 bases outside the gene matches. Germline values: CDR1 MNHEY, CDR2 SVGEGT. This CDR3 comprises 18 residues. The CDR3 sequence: CASSPYATAGARDNEQFF. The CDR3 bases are TGTGCCAGCAGCCCTTACGCCACAGCGGGGGCTCGGGATAATGAGCAGTTCTTC.

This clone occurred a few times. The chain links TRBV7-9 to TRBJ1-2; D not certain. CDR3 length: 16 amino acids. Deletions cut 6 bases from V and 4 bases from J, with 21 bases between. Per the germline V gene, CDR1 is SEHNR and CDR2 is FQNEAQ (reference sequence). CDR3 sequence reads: CASRPSQVEGRYGYTF. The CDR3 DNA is TGTGCCAGCAGACCAAGTCAAGTCGAGGGCCGCTATGGCTACACCTTC.

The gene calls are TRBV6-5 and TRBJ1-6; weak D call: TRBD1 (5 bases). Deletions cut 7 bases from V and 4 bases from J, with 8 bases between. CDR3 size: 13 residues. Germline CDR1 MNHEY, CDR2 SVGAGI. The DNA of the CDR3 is TGTGCCAGCAAGGCAGGGTATAATTCACCCCTCCACTTT. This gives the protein CASKAGYNSPLHF.

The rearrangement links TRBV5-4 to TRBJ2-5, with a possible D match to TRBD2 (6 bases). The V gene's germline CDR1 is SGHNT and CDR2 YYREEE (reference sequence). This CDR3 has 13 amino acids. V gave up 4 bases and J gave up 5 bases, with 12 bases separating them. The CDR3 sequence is CASSRDLWETQYF. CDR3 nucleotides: TGTGCCAGCAGCCGGGACTTGTGGGAGACCCAGTACTTC.

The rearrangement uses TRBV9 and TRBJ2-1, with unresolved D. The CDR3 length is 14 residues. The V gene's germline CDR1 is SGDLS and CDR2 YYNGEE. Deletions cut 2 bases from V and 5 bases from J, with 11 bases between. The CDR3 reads CASSVSPQDNEQFF. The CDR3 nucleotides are TGTGCCAGCAGCGTTTCCCCTCAGGACAATGAGCAGTTCTTC.

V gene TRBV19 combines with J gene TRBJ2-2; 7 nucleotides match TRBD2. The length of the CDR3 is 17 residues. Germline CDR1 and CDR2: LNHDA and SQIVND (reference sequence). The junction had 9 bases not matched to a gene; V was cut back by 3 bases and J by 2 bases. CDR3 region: CASSIGSAGLNTGELFF. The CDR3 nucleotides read TGTGCCAGTAGTATCGGTTCGGCGGGACTAAACACCGGGGAGCTGTTTTTT.

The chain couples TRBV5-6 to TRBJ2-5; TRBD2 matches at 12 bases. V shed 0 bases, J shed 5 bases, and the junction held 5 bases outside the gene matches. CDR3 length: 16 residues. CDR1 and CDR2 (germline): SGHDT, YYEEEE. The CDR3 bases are TGTGCCAGCAGCTTGGGACTAGCGGGAGTACGGGAGACCCAGTACTTC. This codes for CASSLGLAGVRETQYF.

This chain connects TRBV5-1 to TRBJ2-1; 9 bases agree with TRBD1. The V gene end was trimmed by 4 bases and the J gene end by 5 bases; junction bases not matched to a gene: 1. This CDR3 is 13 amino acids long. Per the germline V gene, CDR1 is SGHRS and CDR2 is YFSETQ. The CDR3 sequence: CASSRDRDNEQFF. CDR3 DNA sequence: TGCGCCAGCAGCCGGGACAGGGACAATGAGCAGTTCTTC.

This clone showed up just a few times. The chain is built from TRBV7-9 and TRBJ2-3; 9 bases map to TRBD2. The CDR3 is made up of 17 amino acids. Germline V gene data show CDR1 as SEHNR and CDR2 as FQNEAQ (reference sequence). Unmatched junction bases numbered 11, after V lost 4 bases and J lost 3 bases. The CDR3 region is CASSSRGGLAGTDTQYF. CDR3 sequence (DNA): TGTGCCAGCAGCTCCCGGGGAGGGCTAGCGGGAACAGATACGCAGTATTTT.

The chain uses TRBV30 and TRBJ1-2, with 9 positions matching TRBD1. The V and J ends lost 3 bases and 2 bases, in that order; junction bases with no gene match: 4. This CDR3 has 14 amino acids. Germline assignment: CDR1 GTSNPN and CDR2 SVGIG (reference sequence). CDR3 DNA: TGTGCCTGGAGCCTGGGACAGGGAAACTATGGCTACACCTTC. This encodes CAWSLGQGNYGYTF.

This CDR3 reads CASSLIPTGSYNEQFF. The CDR3 DNA follows: TGTGCCAGCAGCTTAATCCCGACTGGATCCTACAATGAGCAGTTCTTC. The V and J genes are TRBV11-3 and TRBJ2-1; D is ambiguous. The CDR3 runs 16 residues. V was trimmed by 2 bases and J by 1 base, leaving 12 bases between them. Per germline, CDR1 SGHNT and CDR2 YENEEA.

CDR3 nucleotide sequence: TGTGCCAGTACCGGGACAGGGTGGGGAACTGAAGCTTTCTTT. It encodes CASTGTGWGTEAFF. The chain combines TRBV19 with TRBJ1-1, with 9 positions matching TRBD1. This CDR3 is 14 amino acids long. V was pared by 7 bases and J by 5 bases, with 8 bases of the junction left unmatched. Germline V gene lookup returns CDR1 LNHDA and CDR2 SQIVND (reference sequence).

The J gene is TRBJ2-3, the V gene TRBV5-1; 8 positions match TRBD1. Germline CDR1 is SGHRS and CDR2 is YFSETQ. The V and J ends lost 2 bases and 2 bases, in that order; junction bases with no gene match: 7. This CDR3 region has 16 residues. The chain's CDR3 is CASSFNSRGPTDTQYF. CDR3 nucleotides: TGCGCCAGCAGCTTCAACAGCAGGGGGCCCACAGATACGCAGTATTTT.

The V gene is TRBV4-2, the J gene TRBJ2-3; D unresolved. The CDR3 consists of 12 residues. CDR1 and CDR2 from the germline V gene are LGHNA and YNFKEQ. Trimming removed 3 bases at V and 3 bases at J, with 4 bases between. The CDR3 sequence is CASSHRTDTQYF. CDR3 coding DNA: TGTGCCAGCAGCCACAGAACAGATACGCAGTATTTT.

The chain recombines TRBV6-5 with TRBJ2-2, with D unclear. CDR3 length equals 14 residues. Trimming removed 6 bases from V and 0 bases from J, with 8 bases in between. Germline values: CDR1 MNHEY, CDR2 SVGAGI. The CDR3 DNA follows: TGTGCCAGCAGCGATACAGCGAACACCGGGGAGCTGTTTTTT. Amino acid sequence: CASSDTANTGELFF.

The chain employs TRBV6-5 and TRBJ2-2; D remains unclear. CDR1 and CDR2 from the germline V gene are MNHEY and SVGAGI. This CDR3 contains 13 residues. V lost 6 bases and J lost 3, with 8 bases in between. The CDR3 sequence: CASRLLYTGELFF. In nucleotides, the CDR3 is TGTGCCAGCAGGCTTTTATACACCGGGGAGCTGTTTTTT.

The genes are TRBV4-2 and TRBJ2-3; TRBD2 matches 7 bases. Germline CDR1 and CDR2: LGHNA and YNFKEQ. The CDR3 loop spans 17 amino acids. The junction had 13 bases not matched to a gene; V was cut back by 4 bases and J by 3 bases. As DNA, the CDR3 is TGTGCCAGCAGCCCAGGGCACGGGGAGGGGAGAACAGATACGCAGTATTTT. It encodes CASSPGHGEGRTDTQYF.

CDR3: CASSLISLFGGRNTGELFF. The CDR3 DNA reads as TGTGCCAGCAGCTTAATTTCTTTGTTCGGCGGGAGGAACACCGGGGAGCTGTTTTTT. The V and J genes are TRBV13 and TRBJ2-2; 7 bases line up with TRBD2. This CDR3 has 19 amino acids. CDR1 PRHDT and CDR2 FYEKMQ come from the germline V gene (reference sequence). V lost 2 bases and J lost 1; bases outside the gene matches: 13.

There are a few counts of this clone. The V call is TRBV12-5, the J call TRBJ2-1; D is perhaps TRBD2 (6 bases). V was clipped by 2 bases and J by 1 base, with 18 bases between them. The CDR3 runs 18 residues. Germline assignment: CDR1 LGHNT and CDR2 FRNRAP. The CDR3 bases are TGTGCTAGTGGTTTGAATAGCCTCGGGGGTTTTTCCTACAATGAGCAGTTCTTC. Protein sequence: CASGLNSLGGFSYNEQFF.

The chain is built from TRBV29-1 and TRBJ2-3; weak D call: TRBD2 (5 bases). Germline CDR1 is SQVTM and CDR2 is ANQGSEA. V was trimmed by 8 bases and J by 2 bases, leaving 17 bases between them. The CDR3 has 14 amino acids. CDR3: CSIWSSRPTDTQYF. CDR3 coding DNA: TGCAGCATATGGTCTAGCAGACCCACAGATACGCAGTATTTT.

CDR3 sequence reads: CASTDRDRDTGELFF. The DNA of the CDR3 is TGTGCCAGCACCGACCGGGACAGGGACACCGGGGAGCTGTTTTTT. The gene calls are TRBV6-5 and TRBJ2-2; 9 positions match TRBD1. CDR1 is MNHEY, CDR2 SVGAGI, per germline. The CDR3 spans 15 residues. V shed 7 bases, J shed 3 bases, and the junction held 6 bases outside the gene matches.

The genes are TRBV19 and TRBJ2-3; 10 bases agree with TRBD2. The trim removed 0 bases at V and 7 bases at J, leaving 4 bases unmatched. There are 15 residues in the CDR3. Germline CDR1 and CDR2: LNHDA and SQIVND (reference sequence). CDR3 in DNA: TGTGCCAGTAGTATAGAGAAGCGGGAGGGAAATACGCAGTATTTT. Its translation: CASSIEKREGNTQYF. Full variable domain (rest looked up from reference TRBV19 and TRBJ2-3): DGGITQSPKYLFRKEGQNVTLSCEQNLNHDAMYWYRQDPGQGLRLIYYSQIVNDFQKGDIAEGYSVSREKKESFPLTVTSAQKNPTAFYLCASSIEKREGNTQYFGPGTRLTVL.

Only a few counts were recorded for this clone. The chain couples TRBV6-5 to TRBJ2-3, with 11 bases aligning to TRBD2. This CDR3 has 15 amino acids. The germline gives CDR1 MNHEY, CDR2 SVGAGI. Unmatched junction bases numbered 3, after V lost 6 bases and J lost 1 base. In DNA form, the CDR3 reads TGTGCCAGCAGCGATAGCGGGAGGGGCACAGATACGCAGTATTTT. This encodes CASSDSGRGTDTQYF.